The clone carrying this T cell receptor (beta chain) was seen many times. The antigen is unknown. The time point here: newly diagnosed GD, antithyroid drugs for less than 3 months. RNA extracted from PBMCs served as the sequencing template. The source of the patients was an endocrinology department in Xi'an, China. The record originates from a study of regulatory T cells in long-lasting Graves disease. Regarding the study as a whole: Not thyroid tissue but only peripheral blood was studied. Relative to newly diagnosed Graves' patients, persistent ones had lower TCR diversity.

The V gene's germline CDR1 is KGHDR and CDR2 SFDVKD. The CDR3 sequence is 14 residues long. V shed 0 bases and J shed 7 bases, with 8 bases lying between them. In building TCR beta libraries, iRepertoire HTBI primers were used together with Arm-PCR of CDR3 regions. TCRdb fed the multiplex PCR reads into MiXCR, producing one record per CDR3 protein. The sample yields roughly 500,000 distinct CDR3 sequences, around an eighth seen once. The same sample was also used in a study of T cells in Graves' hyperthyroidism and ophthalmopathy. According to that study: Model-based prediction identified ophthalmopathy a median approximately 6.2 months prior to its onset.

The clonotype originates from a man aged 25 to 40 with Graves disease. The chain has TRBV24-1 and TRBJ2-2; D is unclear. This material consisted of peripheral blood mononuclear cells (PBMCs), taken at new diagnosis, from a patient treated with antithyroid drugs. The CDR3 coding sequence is TGTGCCACCAGTGATTTGAGCGCGAGCGGGGAGCTGTTTTTT. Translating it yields CATSDLSASGELFF.